This T cell receptor beta chain was documented in a study of blood T cell repertoires in COVID-19. TCRdb's copy holds only in-frame clones and misses some; the assay was immunoSEQ multiplex PCR. The sample has 150,000 or so clones, just under 85% seen once. The clonotype was recovered from a man aged 45-65 years who had recovered from COVID-19. Sequencing was done on a sample of PBMCs or T cells enriched from blood (not recorded which).

The CDR3 nucleotides read TGCAGCGTTGGGACGCGCTCCAGCGGGCGACACAATGAGCAGTTCTTC. Translating gives CSVGTRSSGRHNEQFF. The chain links TRBV29-1 to TRBJ2-1; TRBD2 might be the D (6 bases). The V gene lost 4 bases and the J gene lost 5 bases, with 21 bases spanning the gap. The CDR3 sequence is 16 residues long. The germline V gene has CDR1 SQVTM and CDR2 ANQGSEA.